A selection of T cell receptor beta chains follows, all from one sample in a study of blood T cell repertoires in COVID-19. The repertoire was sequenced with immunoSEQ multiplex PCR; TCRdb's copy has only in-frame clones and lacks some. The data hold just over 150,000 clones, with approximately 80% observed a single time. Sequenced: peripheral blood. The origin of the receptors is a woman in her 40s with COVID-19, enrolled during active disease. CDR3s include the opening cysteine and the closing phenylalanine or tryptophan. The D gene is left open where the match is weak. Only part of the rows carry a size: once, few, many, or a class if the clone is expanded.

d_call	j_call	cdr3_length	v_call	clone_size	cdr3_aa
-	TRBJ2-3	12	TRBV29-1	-	CSARSGLDTQYF
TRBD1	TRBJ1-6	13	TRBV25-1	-	CASRQGNNSPLHF
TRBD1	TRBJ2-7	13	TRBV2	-	CASTLTGAHEQYF
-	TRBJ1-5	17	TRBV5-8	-	CASHPYRTVGGNQPQHF
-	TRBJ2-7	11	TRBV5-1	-	CASTQGYEQYF
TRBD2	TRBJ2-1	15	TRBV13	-	CASSPGLGSFDEQFF
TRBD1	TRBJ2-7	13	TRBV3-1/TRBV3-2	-	CANGTVSSYEQYF
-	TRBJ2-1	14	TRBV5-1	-	CASSRTVSYNEQFF
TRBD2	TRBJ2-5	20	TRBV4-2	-	CASSQERGWGTSGNQETQYF
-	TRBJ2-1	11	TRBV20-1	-	CSGWGHNEQFF
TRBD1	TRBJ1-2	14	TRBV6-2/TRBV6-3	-	CASSRGTASYGYTF
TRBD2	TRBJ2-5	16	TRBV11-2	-	CASSLGGGALGETQYF
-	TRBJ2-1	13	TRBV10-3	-	CAISDYTEDEQFF
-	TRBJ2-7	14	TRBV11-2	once	CASSSTYASYEQYF
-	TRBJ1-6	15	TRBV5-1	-	CASSLSGLANSPLHF
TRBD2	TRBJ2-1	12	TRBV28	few	CASSSGGSQQFF
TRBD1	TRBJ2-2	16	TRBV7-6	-	CASSLGADRAYGELFF
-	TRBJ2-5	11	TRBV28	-	CASRQQETQYF
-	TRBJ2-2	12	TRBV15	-	CATSGLSGELFF
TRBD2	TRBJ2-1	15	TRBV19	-	CASSIVAGGPYEQFF
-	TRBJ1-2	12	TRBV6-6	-	CASSPPQSGYTF
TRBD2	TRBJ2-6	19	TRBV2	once	CASSARLAGGSSGANVLTF
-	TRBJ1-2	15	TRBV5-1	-	CASSVAPPGNYGYTF
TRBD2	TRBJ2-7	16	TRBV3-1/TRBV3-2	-	CASSQGLAGTSYEQYF
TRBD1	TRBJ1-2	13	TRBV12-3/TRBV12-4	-	CASRGQENYGYTF
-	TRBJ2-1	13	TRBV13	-	CASSFDRDNEQFF
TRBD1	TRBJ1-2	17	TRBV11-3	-	CASSPGRPGQGDYGYTF
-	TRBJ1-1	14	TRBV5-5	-	CASSQTVMNTEAFF
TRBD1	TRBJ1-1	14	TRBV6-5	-	CASSNNRGNTEAFF
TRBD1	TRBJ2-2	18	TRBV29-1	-	CSVEAPGGQGRYTGELFF
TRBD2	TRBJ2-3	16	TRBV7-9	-	CASSPTSGARTDTQYF
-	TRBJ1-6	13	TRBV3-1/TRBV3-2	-	CASSHGVDSPLHF
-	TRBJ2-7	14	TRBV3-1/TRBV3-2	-	CASSTNTGNGEQYF
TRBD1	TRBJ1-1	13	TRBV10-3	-	CAITGTVNTEAFF
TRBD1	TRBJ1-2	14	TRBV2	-	CASGPGTGSGGYTF
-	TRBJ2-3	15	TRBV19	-	CASSDASWRTDTQYF
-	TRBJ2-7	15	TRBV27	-	CASSSAGAGHYEQYF
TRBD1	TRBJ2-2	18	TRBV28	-	CASRAVRGGWGVTGELFF
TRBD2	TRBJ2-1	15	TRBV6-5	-	CASRRSGGEYNEQFF
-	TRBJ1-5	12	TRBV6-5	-	CASRAGGQPQHF
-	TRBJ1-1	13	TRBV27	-	CASSFNRYTEAFF
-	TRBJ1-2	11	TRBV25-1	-	CASSGGDGYTF
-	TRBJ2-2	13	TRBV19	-	CASSRVGGGELFF
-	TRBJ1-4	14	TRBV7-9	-	CASNGEGSNEKLFF
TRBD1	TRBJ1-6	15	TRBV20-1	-	CSASLRDSHNSPLHF
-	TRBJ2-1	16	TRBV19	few	CATRSPGGRSYNEQFF
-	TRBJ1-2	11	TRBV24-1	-	CATGGTYGYTF
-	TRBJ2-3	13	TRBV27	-	CASRKGVGDTQYF
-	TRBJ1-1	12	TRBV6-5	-	CASKSGVSEAFF
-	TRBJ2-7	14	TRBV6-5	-	CASRIGLGAYEQYF
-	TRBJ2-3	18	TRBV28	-	CASSTDVVGQFRTDTQYF
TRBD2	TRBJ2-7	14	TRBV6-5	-	CASSRSGTAYEQYF
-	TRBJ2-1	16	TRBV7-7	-	CASSLSHTAEYNEQFF
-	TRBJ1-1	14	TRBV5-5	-	CASSLSEWHPEAFF
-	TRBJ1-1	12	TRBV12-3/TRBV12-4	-	CASSLMGAEAFF